A selection of T cell receptor beta chains follows, all from one sample in a study of T cell responses to AZD1222 COVID-19 vaccine. The protocol was immunoSEQ multiplex PCR, while the TCRdb copy is restricted to in-frame clones and leaves out a portion. The data show 110,000 to 150,000 clones, approximately 86% seen once. Sequenced here: peripheral blood, sampled on day 0 of AZD1222 vaccination. All receptors come from an adult in good health. CDR3s include the opening cysteine and the closing phenylalanine or tryptophan. Fields, in order: clone size, J gene, V gene, D gene, CDR3 DNA, CDR3 protein. A D gene is named only where the DNA matches it firmly. Only part of the rows carry a size: once, few, many, or a class if the clone is expanded.

NA	TRBJ1-1	TRBV4-3	NA	TGCGCCAGCAGTCCCCTCCTTGTCCAATTCACTGAAGCTTTCTTT	CASSPLLVQFTEAFF
NA	TRBJ1-1	TRBV5-4	TRBD1	TGTGCCAGCAGCTTGCCTAGGGGACAGGGCACTGAAGCTTTCTTT	CASSLPRGQGTEAFF
NA	TRBJ1-5	TRBV18	NA	TGTGCCAGCTCACGGGCAGGGGATCAGCCCCAGCATTTT	CASSRAGDQPQHF
NA	TRBJ1-2	TRBV30	NA	TGTGCCAGGGAGAGTCCTTGGCCCTATGGCTACACCTTC	CARESPWPYGYTF
NA	TRBJ2-1	TRBV27	NA	TGTGCCAGCAGCTTTAGCGGATACAACAATGAGCAGTTCTTC	CASSFSGYNNEQFF
NA	TRBJ2-1	TRBV7-9	NA	TGTGCCAGCAGCCCTGCAGGGAGCTCCTACAATGAGCAGTTCTTC	CASSPAGSSYNEQFF
NA	TRBJ2-1	TRBV25-1	NA	TGTGCCAGCAGTGAATGGAACGGGAATGAGCAGTTCTTC	CASSEWNGNEQFF
NA	TRBJ2-1	TRBV10-2	TRBD2	TGCGCCAGCGGGACTAGCTCTCGTTACAATGAGCAGTTCTTC	CASGTSSRYNEQFF
NA	TRBJ2-7	TRBV18	NA	TGTGCCAGCTCACCTAGACTAGAGAGCTCCTACGAGCAGTACTTC	CASSPRLESSYEQYF
NA	TRBJ2-1	TRBV18	NA	TGTGCCAGCTCACCATGGGACGCCGCTTACAATGAGCAGTTCTTC	CASSPWDAAYNEQFF
NA	TRBJ1-1	TRBV9	NA	TGTGCCAGCAGCGTAGCGGACACTGAAGCTTTCTTT	CASSVADTEAFF
NA	TRBJ1-1	TRBV5-6	NA	TGTGCCAGCAGCTTGCCGCACGTCACTGAAGCTTTCTTT	CASSLPHVTEAFF
NA	TRBJ2-1	TRBV7-2	NA	TGTGCCAGCAGCTTATCTTATGGGGGTCGGGAGCAGTTCTTC	CASSLSYGGREQFF
NA	TRBJ2-3	TRBV14	TRBD2	TGTGCCAGCAGCTCGTTAGCGGGAGGGCCCACAGATACGCAGTATTTT	CASSSLAGGPTDTQYF
NA	TRBJ1-1	TRBV28	NA	TGCCGTTCCGGGGTGGGCACTGAAGCTTTCTTT	CRSGVGTEAFF
NA	TRBJ1-2	TRBV12-3/TRBV12-4	TRBD1	TGTGCCAGCAGCTTACAGGGGGACTATGGCTACACCTTC	CASSLQGDYGYTF
NA	TRBJ2-6	TRBV6-2/TRBV6-3	NA	TGTGCCAGCAGTTACTCGAATGGGGCCAACGTCCTGACTTTC	CASSYSNGANVLTF
NA	TRBJ1-2	TRBV28	NA	TGTGCCAGCAGTTCCCCCTCAGAAGACTATGGCTACACCTTC	CASSSPSEDYGYTF
NA	TRBJ1-2	TRBV6-4	NA	TGTGCCAGCAGTATTCCCTGGGGGTGGGGGGCAGACGGCTACACCTTC	CASSIPWGWGADGYTF
NA	TRBJ2-5	TRBV2	NA	TGTGCCAGTCTAGGAGAGACCCAGTACTTC	CASLGETQYF
once	TRBJ1-2	TRBV5-1	NA	TGCGCCAGCAGCATTAGGGGAGATGGCTACACCTTC	CASSIRGDGYTF
few	TRBJ1-2	TRBV30	NA	TGTGCCTGGACAGGGTCCGGGGGCTACACCTTC	CAWTGSGGYTF
NA	TRBJ2-1	TRBV2	TRBD2	TGTGCCAGCGTAGCGGGAGAGGCCAATGAGCAGTTCTTC	CASVAGEANEQFF
NA	TRBJ1-2	TRBV4-1	NA	TGCGCCAGCAGCCAAGACAATAAGGGGGTTCCCTATGGCTACACCTTC	CASSQDNKGVPYGYTF
NA	TRBJ2-1	TRBV19	TRBD2	TGTGCCAGTAGTATGGCGCCTAGCGGGAACCCCAATGAGCAGTTCTTC	CASSMAPSGNPNEQFF